The 11 T cell receptor beta chains reported below all come from one sample, sequenced in a study of cytomegalovirus exposure and HLA in healthy donors. The PCR made use of 60 Vbeta and 13 Jbeta primers. Here immunoSEQ multiplex PCR was the method, and the copy in TCRdb shows in-frame clones only, minus some. The sample contains roughly 200,000 clones, around 78% of which appear only once. The source material was PBMCs. The source of these receptors is a man younger than 45 in good health and CMV-seronegative.

This chain joins TRBV7-2 and TRBJ2-1; 9 bases fit TRBD2. Germline V lookup: CDR1 SGHTA, CDR2 FQGNSA. This CDR3 is 15 amino acids long. V shed 2 bases and J 4 bases; nucleotides not matched to a gene: 3. In DNA, the CDR3 is TGTGCCAGCAGCTTAAGGCGGGAGGGGTACAATGAGCAGTTCTTC. It is translated as CASSLRREGYNEQFF.

The rearrangement joins TRBV6-5 to TRBJ2-7; the match to TRBD1 covers 7 bases. With 4 bases clipped from V and 2 bases from J, the junction kept 5 bases outside the gene matches. Germline CDR1 MNHEY, CDR2 SVGAGI. The CDR3 has 14 amino acids. CDR3: CASSSVQGAYEQYF. The CDR3 nucleotides are TGTGCCAGCAGTTCCGTCCAGGGGGCCTACGAGCAGTACTTC.

The chain carries TRBV19 and TRBJ2-7; the match to TRBD1 covers 11 bases. The germline CDR1 and CDR2 sequences are LNHDA and SQIVND (reference sequence). V shed 4 bases and J 0 bases; nucleotides not matched to a gene: 8. This CDR3 region has 17 residues. The chain's CDR3 is CASSTGQGALRSYEQYF. The CDR3 region has the DNA TGTGCCAGTAGTACAGGACAGGGGGCCCTTCGCTCCTACGAGCAGTACTTC. The full variable domain, completed using reference TRBV19 and TRBJ2-7, is DGGITQSPKYLFRKEGQNVTLSCEQNLNHDAMYWYRQDPGQGLRLIYYSQIVNDFQKGDIAEGYSVSREKKESFPLTVTSAQKNPTAFYLCASSTGQGALRSYEQYFGPGTRLTVT.

V usage is TRBV6-1 and J usage is TRBJ2-1; the match to TRBD2 covers 8 bases. The CDR3 loop spans 15 amino acids. Germline CDR1 and CDR2: MNHNS and SASEGT. V was clipped by 7 bases and J by 6 bases; unmatched bases: 11. The CDR3 nucleotides read TGTGCCAGCATGTTTGCGGGAGGTTACCCCAATGAGCAGTTCTTC. This codes for CASMFAGGYPNEQFF.

The chain has TRBV9 and TRBJ2-7; D may be TRBD2 (5 bases). The V and J ends lost 4 bases and 5 bases respectively, with 16 bases between them. Looked up from germline, CDR1 is SGDLS and CDR2 is YYNGEE. The CDR3 sequence is 14 residues long. In DNA, the CDR3 is TGTGCCAGCAGCCCAAAAATTAGCGACCACGAGCAGTACTTC. Encoded protein: CASSPKISDHEQYF. The variable domain in full, completed from reference TRBV9 and TRBJ2-7, reads DSGVTQTPKHLITATGQRVTLRCSPRSGDLSVYWYQQSLDQGLQFLIQYYNGEERAKGNILERFSAQQFPDLHSELNLSSLELGDSALYFCASSPKISDHEQYFGPGTRLTVT.

CDR3 nucleotide sequence: TGTGCCAGCAGCGGGACAACCGCCGATCGGTATTTT. As protein: CASSGTTADRYF. The gene calls are TRBV5-6 and TRBJ2-3, with D tentatively TRBD1 (6 bases). Germline CDR1 and CDR2: SGHDT and YYEEEE. This CDR3 comprises 12 residues. The germline V and J ends were trimmed by 4 bases and 14 bases, with 17 bases remaining between them. Drawing the rest from reference TRBV5-6 and TRBJ2-3, the complete variable domain is DAGVTQSPTHLIKTRGQQVTLRCSPKSGHDTVSWYQQALGQGPQFIFQYYEEEERQRGNFPDRFSGHQFPNYSSELNVNALLLGDSALYLCASSGTTADRYFGPGTRLTVL.

The J gene is TRBJ2-3, the V gene TRBV20-1; the D is unclear. V shed 5 bases and J shed 6 bases, with 9 bases lying between them. The germline gives CDR1 DFQATT, CDR2 SNEGSKA (reference sequence). The CDR3 totals 11 residues. The CDR3 is CSAPEVDTQYF. The CDR3 DNA is TGCAGTGCTCCAGAGGTGGATACGCAGTATTTT.

The rearrangement uses TRBV7-2 and TRBJ2-3, with a tentative D call TRBD2 (5 bases). CDR3 length equals 14 residues. Per the germline V gene, CDR1 is SGHTA and CDR2 is FQGNSA. With 2 bases removed from V and 5 bases from J, the gap between germline ends came to 11 bases. Here the CDR3 DNA reads TGTGCCAGCAGCTTACCCCCGGGAAGAGATACGCAGTATTTT. This translates into CASSLPPGRDTQYF.

The sample holds one count of this clone. The chain is built from TRBV19 and TRBJ2-2, with a weak D call TRBD1 (7 bases). Trimming pared 4 bases from V and 5 bases from J, leaving 11 bases between. Germline-derived CDR1 and CDR2 are LNHDA and SQIVND (reference sequence). The CDR3 runs to 14 residues. The CDR3 DNA is TGTGCCAGTAGTACCCCAGGGGGGACCGGGGAGCTGTTTTTT. It translates to CASSTPGGTGELFF.

The J gene is TRBJ2-3, the V gene TRBV7-9, with 9 bases lining up with TRBD2. The CDR3 is 14 residues long. The germline V gene encodes CDR1 SEHNR and CDR2 FQNEAQ (reference sequence). V was pared by 6 bases and J by 4 bases, with 5 bases of the junction left unmatched. CDR3 loop: CASRASGKADTQYF. In nucleotides, the CDR3 is TGTGCCAGCAGAGCTAGCGGGAAGGCAGATACGCAGTATTTT.

J is TRBJ1-6 and V is TRBV5-8; tentatively, D is TRBD1 (6 bases). Germline lookup yields CDR1 SGHTS and CDR2 YDEGEE. V lost 1 base to trimming and J lost 8 bases, with 16 bases between them. CDR3 size: 16 residues. The CDR3 sequence is CASSLKTQGKDSPLHF. The CDR3 region has the DNA TGTGCCAGCAGCTTGAAGACGCAGGGGAAAGATTCACCCCTCCACTTT.